The rows below give T cell receptor beta chains drawn from one sample of a study of blood T cell repertoires in COVID-19. Sequenced by immunoSEQ multiplex PCR; TCRdb stores in-frame clones only, minus some. Here the sample spans about 360,000 clones, roughly 90% being singletons. The sequencing sample was made of peripheral blood. The receptors come from a woman aged 55-75 years with COVID-19, enrolled during active disease. Each CDR3 is given with its conserved first and last residue. The D gene is left open where the match is weak. Expanded clones are given a class, and other clones once, few, many or no size at all.

D gene | J gene | V gene | clone size | CDR3 DNA | CDR3 protein
NA | TRBJ1-1 | TRBV25-1 | NA | TGTGCCAGCAGTTTAAGGGGCGAAGCTTTCTTT | CASSLRGEAFF
TRBD1 | TRBJ2-3 | TRBV6-5 | NA | TGTGCCACGGGACAGGGGGGAACGGATACGCAGTATTTT | CATGQGGTDTQYF
NA | TRBJ2-7 | TRBV7-6 | NA | TGTGCCAGCACCCCTCCCCGGACTGGGAGTTACGAGCAGTACTTC | CASTPPRTGSYEQYF
TRBD2 | TRBJ2-3 | TRBV10-1 | once | TGCGCCAGCAGTGAGTACTTGCGGGGGGGAGTGGGAGATACGCAGTATTTT | CASSEYLRGGVGDTQYF
NA | TRBJ2-5 | TRBV10-3 | NA | TGTGCCATCAGTGAGCCCACCGGGTCGGGTGGGGAGACCCAGTACTTC | CAISEPTGSGGETQYF
TRBD1 | TRBJ2-7 | TRBV5-1 | NA | TGCGCCAGCAGGCCGGGACAGGGGAACGAGCAGTACTTC | CASRPGQGNEQYF
NA | TRBJ1-1 | TRBV19 | few | TGTGCCAGTAGTATAGTTCCGGGTATGAACACTGAAGCTTTCTTT | CASSIVPGMNTEAFF
TRBD1 | TRBJ1-4 | TRBV19 | NA | TGTGCCAGTAGTATGTGGGACAGGGATATTAAAGGTGAAAAACTGTTTTTT | CASSMWDRDIKGEKLFF
NA | TRBJ2-3 | TRBV25-1 | once | TGTGCCAGCAGTGATGGGCAGCCCACAGATACGCAGTATTTT | CASSDGQPTDTQYF
TRBD1 | TRBJ2-5 | TRBV7-3 | once | TGTGCCAGCAGCTTAATGGGACAGGGGGAAGAGACCCAGTACTTC | CASSLMGQGEETQYF
NA | TRBJ1-1 | TRBV12-2 | NA | TGTGCAAGTCGCTTGGGGGGGAGGAACACTGAAGCTTTCTTT | CASRLGGRNTEAFF
NA | TRBJ2-7 | TRBV18 | NA | TGTGCCAGCTCACCACGGGCAGCCGGGGAGACCTACGAGCAGTACTTC | CASSPRAAGETYEQYF
TRBD1 | TRBJ1-2 | TRBV19 | NA | TGTGCCAGTAGTTTGGTATCCGACAGGGGATATGGCACTAACTATGGCTACACCTTC | CASSLVSDRGYGTNYGYTF
TRBD2 | TRBJ2-2 | TRBV24-1 | NA | TGTGCCACCAGTGCGCCCAGCGGGGGGGCCGAGGGCGGGGAGCTGTTTTTT | CATSAPSGGAEGGELFF
NA | TRBJ1-2 | TRBV7-2 | few | TGTGCCAGCAGCGACGGCGTGGGCGAGACAGTCGTGGCCTATGGCTACACCTTC | CASSDGVGETVVAYGYTF
TRBD1 | TRBJ2-3 | TRBV7-3 | NA | TGTGCCAGCAGCCAACAGGGGGCTCTAGCAGGAGATACGCAGTATTTT | CASSQQGALAGDTQYF
NA | TRBJ1-3 | TRBV30 | NA | TGTGCCTGGAAGGGGGGGTCCTACTCTGGAAACACCATATATTTT | CAWKGGSYSGNTIYF
NA | TRBJ2-1 | TRBV2 | NA | TGTGCCAGCAGTGAAGGGCTGACTAAAAATGAGCAGTTCTTC | CASSEGLTKNEQFF
NA | TRBJ1-1 | TRBV5-6 | few | TGTGCCAGCACCACATTAGGGGGGGCCACTGAAGCTTTCTTT | CASTTLGGATEAFF
TRBD2 | TRBJ2-3 | TRBV3-1/TRBV3-2 | NA | TGTGCCAGCAGCCCCCGACTAGCGGGCACTGGGCGAGAAGATACGCAGTATTTT | CASSPRLAGTGREDTQYF
NA | TRBJ1-5 | TRBV5-1 | NA | TGCGCCAGCAGCTTGGGGACACAGGCCCATCAGCCCCAGCATTTT | CASSLGTQAHQPQHF
TRBD1 | TRBJ1-2 | TRBV18 | NA | TGTGCCAGCTCACCCCGACCTGACAGGGGTGGCTATGGCTACACCTTC | CASSPRPDRGGYGYTF
NA | TRBJ2-7 | TRBV6-5 | NA | TGTGCCAGCAGTTACTCCGGACAATTGAACTTC | CASSYSGQLNF
TRBD2 | TRBJ2-3 | TRBV3-1/TRBV3-2 | NA | TGTGCCAGCAGCCAAGATCCACGGGGGGGTAGAGATACGCAGTATTTT | CASSQDPRGGRDTQYF
TRBD1 | TRBJ2-3 | TRBV5-1 | NA | TGCGCCAGCAGGGGACAGGGGTCATCAGATACGCAGTATTTT | CASRGQGSSDTQYF
TRBD1 | TRBJ1-1 | TRBV3-1/TRBV3-2 | NA | TGTGCCAGCAGCCAAGGGACAGGGTTGAACACTGAAGCTTTCTTT | CASSQGTGLNTEAFF
TRBD1 | TRBJ1-1 | TRBV19 | NA | TGTGCCAGTAGTATAGCACCCGGGACAGCGAACACTGAAGCTTTCTTT | CASSIAPGTANTEAFF
NA | TRBJ2-7 | TRBV2 | once | TGTGCCAGCAGTGACGGACAGTCCTACGAGCAGTACTTC | CASSDGQSYEQYF
NA | TRBJ2-4 | TRBV2 | once | TGTGCCAGCAGGCCCCCGGGAGGACAGACCAAAAACATTCAGTACTTC | CASRPPGGQTKNIQYF
TRBD1 | TRBJ1-1 | TRBV11-2 | once | TGTGCCAGCAGCTTAGCCGGGACAGGGGGCGAAGCTTTCTTT | CASSLAGTGGEAFF
NA | TRBJ1-4 | TRBV4-1 | NA | TGCGCCAGCAGCCAACTAGCGGGGGATGATGAAAAACTGTTTTTT | CASSQLAGDDEKLFF
TRBD2 | TRBJ2-2 | TRBV29-1 | NA | TGCAGCGTTCTAGCGGGGGGCCCAGCCAGGCGGATCACCGGGGAGCTGTTTTTT | CSVLAGGPARRITGELFF
NA | TRBJ2-7 | TRBV12-5 | NA | TGTGCTAGTGGTTTGACAGGGTCCCGCGACGAGCAGTACTTC | CASGLTGSRDEQYF
NA | TRBJ1-4 | TRBV5-8 | NA | TGTGCCAGCAGCCCCCGAAACCAACTAAATGAAAAACTGTTTTTT | CASSPRNQLNEKLFF
NA | TRBJ2-2 | TRBV7-6 | NA | TGTGCCAGCAGCTTAGGTCCGGGCACCGGGGAGCTGTTTTTT | CASSLGPGTGELFF
TRBD1 | TRBJ2-7 | TRBV7-9 | NA | TGTGCCAGCAGCAGCCCAGCTGGGACAGGGACCTACGAGCAGTACTTC | CASSSPAGTGTYEQYF
TRBD1 | TRBJ2-7 | TRBV6-5 | NA | TGTGCCAGCAGCACGCTCGGGACAGGGTCCTACGAGCAGTACTTC | CASSTLGTGSYEQYF